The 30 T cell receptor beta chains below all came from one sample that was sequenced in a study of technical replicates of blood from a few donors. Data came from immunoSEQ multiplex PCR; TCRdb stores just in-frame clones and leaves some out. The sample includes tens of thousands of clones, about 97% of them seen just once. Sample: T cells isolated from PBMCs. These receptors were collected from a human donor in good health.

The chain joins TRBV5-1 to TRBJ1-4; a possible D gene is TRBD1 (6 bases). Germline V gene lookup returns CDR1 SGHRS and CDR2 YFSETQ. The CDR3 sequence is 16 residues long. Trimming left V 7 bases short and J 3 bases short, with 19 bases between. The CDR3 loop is CASAAGVGGSNEKLFF. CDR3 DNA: TGCGCCAGCGCCGCTGGGGTAGGGGGATCTAATGAAAAACTGTTTTTT.

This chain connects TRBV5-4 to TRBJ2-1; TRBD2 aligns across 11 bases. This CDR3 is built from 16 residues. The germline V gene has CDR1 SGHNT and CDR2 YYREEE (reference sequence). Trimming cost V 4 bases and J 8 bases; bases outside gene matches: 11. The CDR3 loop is CASSLGLAGGKDEQFF. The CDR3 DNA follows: TGTGCCAGCAGCCTCGGGCTAGCGGGAGGTAAAGATGAGCAGTTCTTC.

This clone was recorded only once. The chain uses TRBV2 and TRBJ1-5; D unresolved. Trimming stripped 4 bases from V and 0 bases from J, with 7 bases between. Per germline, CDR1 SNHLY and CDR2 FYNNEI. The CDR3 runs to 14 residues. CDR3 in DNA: TGTGCCAGCAGTGCTGAGAATAGCAATCAGCCCCAGCATTTT. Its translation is CASSAENSNQPQHF.

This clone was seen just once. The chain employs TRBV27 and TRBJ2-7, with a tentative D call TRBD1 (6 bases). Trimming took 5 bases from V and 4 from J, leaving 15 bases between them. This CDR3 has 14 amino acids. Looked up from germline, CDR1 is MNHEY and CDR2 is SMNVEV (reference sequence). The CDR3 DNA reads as TGTGCCAGCAGTATTCAGGGGCCCGGATACGAGCAGTACTTC. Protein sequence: CASSIQGPGYEQYF.

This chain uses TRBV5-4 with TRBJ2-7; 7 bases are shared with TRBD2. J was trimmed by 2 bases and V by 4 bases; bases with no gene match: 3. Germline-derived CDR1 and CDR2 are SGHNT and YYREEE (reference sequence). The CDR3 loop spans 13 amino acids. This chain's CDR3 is CASSPREAYEQYF. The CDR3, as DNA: TGTGCCAGCAGCCCCCGGGAGGCCTACGAGCAGTACTTC. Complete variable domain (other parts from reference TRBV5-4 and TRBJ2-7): ETGVTQSPTHLIKTRGQQVTLRCSSQSGHNTVSWYQQALGQGPQFIFQYYREEENGRGNFPPRFSGLQFPNYSSELNVNALELDDSALYLCASSPREAYEQYFGPGTRLTVT.

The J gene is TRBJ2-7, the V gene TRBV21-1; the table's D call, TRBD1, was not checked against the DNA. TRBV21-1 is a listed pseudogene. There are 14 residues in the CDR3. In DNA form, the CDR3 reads TGTGCCAGCAGCCCCCCGACAGTTCGCTACGAGCAGTACTTC. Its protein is CASSPPTVRYEQYF.

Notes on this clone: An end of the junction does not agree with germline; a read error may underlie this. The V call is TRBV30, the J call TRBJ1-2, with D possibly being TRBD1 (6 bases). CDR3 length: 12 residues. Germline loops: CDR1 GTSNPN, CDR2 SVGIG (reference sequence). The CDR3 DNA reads TGTGCCTGGAGCGAACCCGGGGGGGGCAGCTTGTTC. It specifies CAWSEPGGGSLF.

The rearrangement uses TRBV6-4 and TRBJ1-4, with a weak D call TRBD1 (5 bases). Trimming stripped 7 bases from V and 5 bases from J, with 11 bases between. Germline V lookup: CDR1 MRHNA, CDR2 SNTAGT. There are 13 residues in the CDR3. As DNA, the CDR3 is TGTGCCAGCACAGACAGAGTGAATGAAAAACTGTTTTTT. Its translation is CASTDRVNEKLFF.

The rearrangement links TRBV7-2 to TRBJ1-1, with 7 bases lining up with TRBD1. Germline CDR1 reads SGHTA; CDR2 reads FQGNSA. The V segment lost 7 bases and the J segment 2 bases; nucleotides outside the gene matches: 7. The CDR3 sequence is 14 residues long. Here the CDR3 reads CASIWGTDNTEAFF. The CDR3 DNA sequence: TGTGCCAGCATCTGGGGGACAGACAACACTGAAGCTTTCTTT. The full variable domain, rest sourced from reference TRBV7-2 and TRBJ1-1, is GAGVSQSPSNKVTEKGKDVELRCDPISGHTALYWYRQSLGQGLEFLIYFQGNSAPDKSGLPSDRFSAERTGGSVSTLTIQRTQQEDSAVYLCASIWGTDNTEAFFGQGTRLTVV.

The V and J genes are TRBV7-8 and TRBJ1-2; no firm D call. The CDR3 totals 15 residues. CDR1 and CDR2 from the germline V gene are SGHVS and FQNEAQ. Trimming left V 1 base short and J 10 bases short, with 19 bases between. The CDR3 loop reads CASSLGRLSRMNYTF. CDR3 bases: TGTGCCAGCAGCTTAGGAAGACTGTCCCGGATGAACTACACCTTC.

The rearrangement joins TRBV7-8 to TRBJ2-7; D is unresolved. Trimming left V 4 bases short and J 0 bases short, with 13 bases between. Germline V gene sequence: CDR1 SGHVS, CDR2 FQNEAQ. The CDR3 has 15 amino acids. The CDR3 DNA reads TGTGCCAGCAGCTCCCTGGCCGGAGCCTCCTACGAGCAGTACTTC. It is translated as CASSSLAGASYEQYF.

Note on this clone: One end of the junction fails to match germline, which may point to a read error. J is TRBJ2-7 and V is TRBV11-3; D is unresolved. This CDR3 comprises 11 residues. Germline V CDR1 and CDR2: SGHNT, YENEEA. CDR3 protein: CASSLHGPLTF. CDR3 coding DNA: TGTGCCAGCAGCTTACATGGGCCGCTTACTTTC.

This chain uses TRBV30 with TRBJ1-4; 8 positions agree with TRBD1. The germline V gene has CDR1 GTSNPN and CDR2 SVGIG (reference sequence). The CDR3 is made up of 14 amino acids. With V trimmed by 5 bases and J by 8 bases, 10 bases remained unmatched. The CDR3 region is CAWAGDRGIEKLFF. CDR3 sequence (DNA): TGTGCCTGGGCAGGCGACAGGGGAATCGAAAAACTGTTTTTT.

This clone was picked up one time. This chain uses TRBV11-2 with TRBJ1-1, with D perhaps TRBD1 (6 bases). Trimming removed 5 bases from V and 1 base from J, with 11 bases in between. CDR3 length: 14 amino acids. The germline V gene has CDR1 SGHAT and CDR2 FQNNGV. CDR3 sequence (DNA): TGTGCCAGCAGCCTCGGACAGTCGAACACTGAAGCTTTCTTT. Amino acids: CASSLGQSNTEAFF. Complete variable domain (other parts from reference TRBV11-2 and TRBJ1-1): EAGVAQSPRYKIIEKRQSVAFWCNPISGHATLYWYQQILGQGPKLLIQFQNNGVVDDSQLPKDRFSAERLKGVDSTLKIQPAKLEDSAVYLCASSLGQSNTEAFFGQGTRLTVV.

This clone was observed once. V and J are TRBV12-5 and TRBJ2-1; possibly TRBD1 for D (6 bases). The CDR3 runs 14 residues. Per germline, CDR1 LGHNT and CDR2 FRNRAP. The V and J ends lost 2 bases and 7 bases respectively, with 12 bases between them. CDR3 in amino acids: CASGLFPTGNEQFF. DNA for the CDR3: TGTGCTAGTGGTTTGTTCCCTACAGGGAATGAGCAGTTCTTC.

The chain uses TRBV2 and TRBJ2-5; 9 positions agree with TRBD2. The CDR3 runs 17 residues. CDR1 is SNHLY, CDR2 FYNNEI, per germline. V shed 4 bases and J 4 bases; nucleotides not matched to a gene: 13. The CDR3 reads CASSAREGPGLAETQYF. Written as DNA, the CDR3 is TGTGCCAGCAGTGCGCGGGAGGGCCCCGGGTTAGCAGAGACCCAGTACTTC.

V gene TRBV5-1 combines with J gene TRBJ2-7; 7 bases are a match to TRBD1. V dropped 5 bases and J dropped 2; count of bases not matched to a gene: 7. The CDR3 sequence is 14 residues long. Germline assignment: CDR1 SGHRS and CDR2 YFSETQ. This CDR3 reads CASSPRQGPYEQYF. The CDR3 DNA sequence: TGCGCCAGCAGTCCTAGACAGGGTCCCTACGAGCAGTACTTC.

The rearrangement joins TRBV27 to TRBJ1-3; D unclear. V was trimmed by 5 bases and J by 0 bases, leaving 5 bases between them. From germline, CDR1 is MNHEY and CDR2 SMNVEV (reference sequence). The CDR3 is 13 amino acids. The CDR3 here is CASSLSSGNTIYF. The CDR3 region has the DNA TGTGCCAGCAGTCTAAGCTCTGGAAACACCATATATTTT.

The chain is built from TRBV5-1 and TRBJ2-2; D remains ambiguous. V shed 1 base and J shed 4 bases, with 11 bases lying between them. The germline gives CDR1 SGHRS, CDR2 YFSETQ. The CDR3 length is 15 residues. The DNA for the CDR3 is TGCGCCAGCAGCTTGCTAGACCTGACCACCGGGGAGCTGTTTTTT. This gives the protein CASSLLDLTTGELFF.

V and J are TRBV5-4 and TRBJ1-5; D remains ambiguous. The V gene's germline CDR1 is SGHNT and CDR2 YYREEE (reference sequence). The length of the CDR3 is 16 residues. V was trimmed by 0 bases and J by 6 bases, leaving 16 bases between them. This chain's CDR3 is CASSLGGGRSGQPQHF. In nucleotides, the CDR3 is TGTGCCAGCAGCTTGGGAGGAGGGCGGTCGGGTCAGCCCCAGCATTTT.

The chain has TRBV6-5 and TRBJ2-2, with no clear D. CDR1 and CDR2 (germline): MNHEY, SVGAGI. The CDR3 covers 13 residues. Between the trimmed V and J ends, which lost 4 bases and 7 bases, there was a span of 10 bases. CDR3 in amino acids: CASSSTRGGELFF. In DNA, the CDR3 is TGTGCCAGCAGTTCGACCAGAGGCGGGGAGCTGTTTTTT.

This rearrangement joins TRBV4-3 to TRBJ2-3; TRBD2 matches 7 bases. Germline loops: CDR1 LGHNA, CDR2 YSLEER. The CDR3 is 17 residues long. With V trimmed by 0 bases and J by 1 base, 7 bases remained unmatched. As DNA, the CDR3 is TGCGCCAGCAGCCAAGATAAGACTAGCTCTGGCACAGATACGCAGTATTTT. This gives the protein CASSQDKTSSGTDTQYF.

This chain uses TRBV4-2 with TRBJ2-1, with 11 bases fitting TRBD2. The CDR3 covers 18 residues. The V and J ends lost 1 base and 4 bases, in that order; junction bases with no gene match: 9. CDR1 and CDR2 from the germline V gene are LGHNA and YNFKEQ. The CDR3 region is CASSQGLAGGLGYNEQFF. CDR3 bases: TGTGCCAGCAGCCAAGGGCTAGCGGGAGGATTAGGTTACAATGAGCAGTTCTTC.

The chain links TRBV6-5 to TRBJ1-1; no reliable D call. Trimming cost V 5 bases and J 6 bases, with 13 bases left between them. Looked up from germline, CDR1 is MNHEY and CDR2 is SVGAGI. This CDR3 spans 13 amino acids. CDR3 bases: TGTGCCAGCAGTATCCTGGGCGGGGCTGAAGCTTTCTTT. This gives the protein CASSILGGAEAFF.

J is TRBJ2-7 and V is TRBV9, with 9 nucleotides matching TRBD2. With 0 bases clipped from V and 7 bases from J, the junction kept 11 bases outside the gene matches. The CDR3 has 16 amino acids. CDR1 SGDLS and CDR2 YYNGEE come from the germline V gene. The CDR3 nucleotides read TGTGCCAGCAGCGTAGGGTCGGCTAGCGGGAATCAGGAGCAGTACTTC. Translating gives CASSVGSASGNQEQYF.

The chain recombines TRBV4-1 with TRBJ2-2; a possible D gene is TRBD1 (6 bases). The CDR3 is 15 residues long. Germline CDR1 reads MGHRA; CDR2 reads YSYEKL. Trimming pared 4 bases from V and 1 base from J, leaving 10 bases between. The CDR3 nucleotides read TGCGCCAGCAGCCCAGTGGGACAGAACACCGGGGAGCTGTTTTTT. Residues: CASSPVGQNTGELFF.

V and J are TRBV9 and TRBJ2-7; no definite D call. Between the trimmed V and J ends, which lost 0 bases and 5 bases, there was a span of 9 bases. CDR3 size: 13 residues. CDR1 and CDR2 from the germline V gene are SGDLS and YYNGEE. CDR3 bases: TGTGCCAGCAGCGTAGGGGCCGCGAACGAGCAGTACTTC. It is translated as CASSVGAANEQYF.

CDR3 sequence reads: CASSILGAQETQYF. Written as DNA, the CDR3 is TGTGCCAGTAGTATATTAGGGGCCCAAGAGACCCAGTACTTC. This chain uses TRBV19 with TRBJ2-5; tentative D call: TRBD1 (5 bases). Trimming took off 2 bases at V and 1 base at J, with 8 bases between the two ends. CDR1 and CDR2 (germline): LNHDA, SQIVND (reference sequence). This CDR3 spans 14 amino acids. The full variable domain, with the rest looked up from reference TRBV19 and TRBJ2-5, is DGGITQSPKYLFRKEGQNVTLSCEQNLNHDAMYWYRQDPGQGLRLIYYSQIVNDFQKGDIAEGYSVSREKKESFPLTVTSAQKNPTAFYLCASSILGAQETQYFGPGTRLLVL.

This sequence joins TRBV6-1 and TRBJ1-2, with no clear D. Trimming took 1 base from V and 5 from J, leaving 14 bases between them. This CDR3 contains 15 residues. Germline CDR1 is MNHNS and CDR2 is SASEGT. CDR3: CASSEGLGMGYGYTF. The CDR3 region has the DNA TGTGCCAGCAGTGAAGGGCTCGGGATGGGATATGGCTACACCTTC.

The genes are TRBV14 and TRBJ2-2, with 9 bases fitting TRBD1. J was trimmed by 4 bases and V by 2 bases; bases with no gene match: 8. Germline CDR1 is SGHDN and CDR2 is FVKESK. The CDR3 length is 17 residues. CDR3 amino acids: CASSQNRGQGITGELFF. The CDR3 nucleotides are TGTGCCAGCAGCCAAAATCGGGGACAGGGAATCACCGGGGAGCTGTTTTTT.